These T cell receptor beta chains were read from a single sample in a study of identical twins. TCRdb redid the calling of the 5' RACE reads with MiXCR, one entry per CDR3 protein. The sample has around 490,000 distinct CDR3 sequences; 13% to 15% are singletons. In addition, the sample was reused for a study of yellow fever vaccine responses in identical twins.

Sequencing was carried out using CD4+ T cells sorted from blood. Every receptor here comes from a woman aged 18 to 35 in good health. The CDR3 runs from the conserved cysteine through the conserved F or W. D genes are given only for firm matches. Part of the rows lack a size; the others show once, few, many or a class for expanded clones.

>TRBV20-1|-|TRBJ2-7|-
CSARDSSGASPEQYF
TGCAGTGCTAGAGATTCTTCGGGAGCCTCGCCCGAGCAGTACTTC
>TRBV3-1|-|TRBJ1-6|few
CASSPRDSHNSPLHF
TGTGCCAGCAGCCCCAGAGACAGCCATAATTCACCCCTCCACTTT
>TRBV6-2/TRBV6-3|-|TRBJ2-2|many
CASSSASDTGELFF
TGTGCCAGCAGTTCGGCGTCTGACACCGGGGAGCTGTTTTTT
>TRBV29-1|TRBD1|TRBJ2-1|-
CSARSQGNFGNEQFF
TGCAGCGCTAGGTCACAGGGGAATTTTGGAAATGAGCAGTTCTTC
>TRBV4-2|TRBD2|TRBJ2-1|-
CASSQSAGGFGNEQFF
TGTGCCAGCAGCCAATCTGCGGGAGGGTTCGGCAATGAGCAGTTCTTC
>TRBV5-1|-|TRBJ1-4|many
CASSLAGGVSNEKLFF
TGCGCCAGCAGCTTGGCCGGGGGGGTGTCTAATGAAAAACTGTTTTTT
>TRBV20-1|-|TRBJ1-3|-
CSARWDSGNTIYF
TGCAGTGCTAGGTGGGATTCTGGAAACACCATATATTTT
>TRBV7-2|-|TRBJ2-5|-
CASSQAIRQQETQYF
TGTGCCAGCAGCCAGGCCATACGACAGCAAGAGACCCAGTACTTC
>TRBV28|-|TRBJ1-2|few
CASSLEDRSGDGYTF
TGTGCCAGCAGTTTGGAGGACAGATCGGGGGATGGCTACACCTTC
>TRBV3-1|-|TRBJ2-3|few
CASSQGGTVTQYF
TGTGCCAGCAGCCAAGGAGGGACGGTTACGCAGTATTTT
>TRBV7-9|-|TRBJ2-2|-
CASSPKTPTGELFF
TGTGCCAGCAGCCCAAAAACACCCACCGGGGAGCTGTTTTTT
>TRBV14|TRBD1|TRBJ2-1|few
CASSPGTADYNEQFF
TGTGCCAGCAGCCCCGGGACAGCGGACTACAATGAGCAGTTCTTC
>TRBV15|TRBD2|TRBJ2-7|-
CATRPSGGSGSLREQYF
TGTGCCACCAGGCCCTCAGGCGGTAGCGGGAGTTTGCGGGAGCAGTACTTC
>TRBV24-1|TRBD2|TRBJ2-1|many
CATSDLRGDSYNEQFF
TGTGCCACCAGTGATTTACGGGGGGACTCCTACAATGAGCAGTTCTTC
>TRBV10-1|TRBD2|TRBJ2-5|once
CASSEFLAGTQYF
TGCGCCAGCAGTGAGTTTCTAGCGGGGACCCAGTACTTC
>TRBV5-1|-|TRBJ2-2|many
CASSLGPNRLSTGELFF
TGCGCCAGCAGCTTGGGACCTAACCGACTTAGCACCGGGGAGCTGTTTTTT
>TRBV12-5|-|TRBJ2-2|-
CASGPDGLPTLFF
TGTGCTAGTGGCCCCGATGGACTTCCAACGCTGTTTTTT
>TRBV12-3/TRBV12-4|-|TRBJ2-1|-
CASSLRVNEQFF
TGTGCCAGCAGTTTAAGGGTTAATGAGCAGTTCTTC
>TRBV19|-|TRBJ2-1|few
CASSDVGRHNEQFF
TGTGCCAGTAGTGATGTGGGGAGACACAATGAGCAGTTCTTC
>TRBV7-2|-|TRBJ2-5|few
CASSGVGRETQYF
TGTGCCAGCAGCGGCGTTGGAAGGGAGACCCAGTACTTC
>TRBV11-2|TRBD2|TRBJ2-3|few
CASSSLAGGRRWPIGDTQYF
TGTGCCAGCAGCTCCCTAGCGGGGGGGCGAAGATGGCCAATTGGGGATACGCAGTATTTT
>TRBV25-1|TRBD1|TRBJ2-1|few
CASSESGQGRNEQFF
TGTGCCAGCAGCGAATCCGGACAGGGACGGAATGAGCAGTTCTTC
>TRBV20-1|-|TRBJ1-5|few
CSARQNSNQPQHF
TGCAGTGCGCGACAGAATAGCAATCAGCCCCAGCATTTT
>TRBV6-1|TRBD1|TRBJ2-1|few
CASWTGGYNEQFF
TGTGCCAGCTGGACAGGGGGCTACAATGAGCAGTTCTTC
>TRBV9|-|TRBJ1-1|few
CASSVGVSPNTEAFF
TGTGCCAGCAGCGTAGGAGTCTCCCCTAACACTGAAGCTTTCTTT